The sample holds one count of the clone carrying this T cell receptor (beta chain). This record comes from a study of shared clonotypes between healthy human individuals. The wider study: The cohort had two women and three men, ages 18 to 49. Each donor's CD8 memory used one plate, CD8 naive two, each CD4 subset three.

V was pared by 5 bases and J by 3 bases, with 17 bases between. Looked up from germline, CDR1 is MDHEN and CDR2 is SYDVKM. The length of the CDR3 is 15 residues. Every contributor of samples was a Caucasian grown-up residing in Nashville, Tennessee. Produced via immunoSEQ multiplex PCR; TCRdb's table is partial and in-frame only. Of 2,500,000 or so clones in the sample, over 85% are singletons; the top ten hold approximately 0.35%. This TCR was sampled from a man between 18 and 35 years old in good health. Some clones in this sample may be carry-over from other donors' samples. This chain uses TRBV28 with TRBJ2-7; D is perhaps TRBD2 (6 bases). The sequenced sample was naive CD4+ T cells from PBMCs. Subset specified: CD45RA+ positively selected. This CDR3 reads CASSPIGRGDYEQYF. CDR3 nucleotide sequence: TGTGCCAGCAGTCCAATCGGGAGAGGGGACTACGAGCAGTACTTC.